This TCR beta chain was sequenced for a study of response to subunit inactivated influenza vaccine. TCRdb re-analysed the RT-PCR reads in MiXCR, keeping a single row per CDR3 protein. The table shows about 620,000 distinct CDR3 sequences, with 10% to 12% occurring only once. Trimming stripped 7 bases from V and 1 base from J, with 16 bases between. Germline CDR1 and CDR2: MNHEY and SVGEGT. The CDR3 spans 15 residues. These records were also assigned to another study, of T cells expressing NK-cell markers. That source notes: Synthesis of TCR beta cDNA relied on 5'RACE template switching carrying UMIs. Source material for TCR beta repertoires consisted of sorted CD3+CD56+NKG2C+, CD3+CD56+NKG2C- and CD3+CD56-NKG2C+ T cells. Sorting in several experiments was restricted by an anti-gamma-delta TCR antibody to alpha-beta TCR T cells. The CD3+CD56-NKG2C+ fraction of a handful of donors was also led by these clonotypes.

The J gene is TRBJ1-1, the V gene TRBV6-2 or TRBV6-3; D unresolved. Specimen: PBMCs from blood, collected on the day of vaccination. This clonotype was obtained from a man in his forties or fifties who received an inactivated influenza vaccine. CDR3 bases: TGTGCCAGCAATACCAGGAGCCGAACGAACACTGAAGCTTTCTTT. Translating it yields CASNTRSRTNTEAFF.